This TCR beta chain was sequenced in a study of blood T cells in healthy people across ages. Germline V gene sequence: CDR1 MDHEN, CDR2 SYDVKM. V lost 5 bases, J lost 3 bases, and 14 bases lay in between. The length of the CDR3 is 14 residues. This clonotype was seen repeatedly, ten times or more. Then a second PCR, running roughly 7 to 12 cycles, was carried out with a sample-barcoded 5' primer and a J-beta primer mix. Each CDR3 protein gets one entry after TCRdb re-called the 5' RACE reads with MiXCR. Of around 800,000 distinct CDR3 sequences in the sample, 20% to 30% were seen once. The data also belong to a second study, concerning T cells of mothers and their children.

The gene calls are TRBV28 and TRBJ2-7, with D perhaps matching TRBD1 (6 bases). This receptor was identified in a boy younger than 18 in good health. Sequencing was done on a sample of blood. For the CDR3, the DNA is TGTGCCAGCAGTGCCCCCAGGGGTCTCTACGAGCAGTACTTC. This gives the protein CASSAPRGLYEQYF.